Sequencing of this T cell receptor (beta chain) was carried out in a study of technical replicates of blood from four donors. Germline CDR1 and CDR2: SGHVS and FNYEAQ. This CDR3 comprises 17 residues. The trim removed 4 bases at V and 2 bases at J, leaving 13 bases unmatched. TCRdb's table, derived via immunoSEQ multiplex PCR, lists solely in-frame clones and lacks some. The sample holds about 75,000 clones; more than 85% are singletons and the top ten take approximately 4.8%. The specimen sequenced was PBMCs. The chain combines TRBV7-6 with TRBJ2-5, with 7 bases matching TRBD2. This receptor was taken from a human donor in good health. Some clones in this sample may be carry-over from other donors' samples. The CDR3 bases are TGTGCCAGCAGCTCCCCGCTGCGAGCGGGGCCTCAAGAGACCCAGTACTTC. Translating it yields CASSSPLRAGPQETQYF.